The sample holds many counts of the clone carrying this T cell receptor beta chain. The antigen is not known. Purified naive CD4+ T cells were depleted of CD25+ Tregs. Study-wide results and caveats: Tumor memory CD4+ T cell TCR gene usage clustered with blood and lymph node memory CD4+ cells and lymph node naive CD4+ cells. Tumor Treg TCRs overlapped most with tumor naive CD4+ cells.

Constant-region reverse primers amplified full-length variable regions, followed by semi-nested Nested Universal Primer A PCR. TCRdb re-called the 5' RACE reads through MiXCR, storing one row per CDR3 protein. The table lists nearly 55,000 distinct CDR3 sequences, around 25% of them singletons. V lost 4 bases and J lost 7, with 8 bases in between. Germline CDR1 is SGHRS and CDR2 is YFSETQ. The CDR3 is made up of 11 amino acids. The sequencing input was tumor-infiltrating naive CD4+ T cells sorted from the breast tumor. Noted subset: naive CD4+ T cells, CD4+CD45RA+CD25-. This clonotype was obtained from a female donor with breast cancer. The rearrangement links TRBV5-1 to TRBJ1-1; D remains ambiguous. The CDR3 sequence is CASSRGVEAFF. CDR3 DNA sequence: TGCGCCAGCAGCCGTGGGGTTGAAGCTTTCTTT.